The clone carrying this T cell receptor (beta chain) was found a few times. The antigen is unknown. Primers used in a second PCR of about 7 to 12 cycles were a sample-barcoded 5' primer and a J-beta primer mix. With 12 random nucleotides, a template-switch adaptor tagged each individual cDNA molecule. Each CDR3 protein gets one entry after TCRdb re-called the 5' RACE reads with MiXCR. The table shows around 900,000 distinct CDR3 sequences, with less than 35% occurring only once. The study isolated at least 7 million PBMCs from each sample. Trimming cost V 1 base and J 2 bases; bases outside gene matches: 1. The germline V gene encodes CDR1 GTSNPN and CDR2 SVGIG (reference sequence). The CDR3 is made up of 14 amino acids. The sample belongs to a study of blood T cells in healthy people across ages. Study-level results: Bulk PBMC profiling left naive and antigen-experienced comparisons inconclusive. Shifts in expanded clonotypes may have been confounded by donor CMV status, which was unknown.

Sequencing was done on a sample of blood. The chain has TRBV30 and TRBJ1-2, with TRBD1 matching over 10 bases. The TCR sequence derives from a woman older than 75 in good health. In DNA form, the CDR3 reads TGTGCCTGGAGTGGACAGGGGGCAAACTATGGCTACACCTTC. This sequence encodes CAWSGQGANYGYTF.